Shown below are 17 T cell receptor beta chains from a single sample sequenced in a study of cytomegalovirus exposure and HLA in healthy donors. Primers included in the PCR were 60 Vbeta and 13 Jbeta primers. Using immunoSEQ multiplex PCR, the repertoire was profiled, and TCRdb retains in-frame clones only, with some absent. Of about 81,000 clones listed, 77% are singletons. Specimen: PBMCs. These receptors were taken from a man in his forties or fifties in good health and CMV-seropositive.

The V call is TRBV7-6, the J call TRBJ2-3, with 7 bases matching TRBD2. With V trimmed by 5 bases and J by 1 base, 6 bases remained unmatched. The CDR3 spans 15 residues. Germline V gene lookup returns CDR1 SGHVS and CDR2 FNYEAQ. The CDR3 reads CASSGLAGGTDTQYF. The CDR3 bases are TGTGCCAGCAGCGGGCTCGCGGGAGGCACAGATACGCAGTATTTT.

V and J are TRBV11-3 and TRBJ2-1; the D gene is possibly TRBD2 (6 bases). The CDR3 spans 17 residues. V was trimmed by 5 bases and J by 0 bases, leaving 17 bases between them. The germline V gene encodes CDR1 SGHNT and CDR2 YENEEA. The CDR3 loop is CASSRPLHGSSYNEQFF. As DNA, the CDR3 is TGTGCCAGCAGCCGACCCCTTCACGGGAGCTCCTACAATGAGCAGTTCTTC.

V is TRBV27 and J is TRBJ2-7; possibly TRBD1 for D (5 bases). V was shortened by 6 bases and J by 0 bases, with 6 bases between the two germline ends. Germline CDR1 is MNHEY and CDR2 is SMNVEV (reference sequence). There are 12 residues in the CDR3. The CDR3 sequence is CASSTGSYEQYF. CDR3 in DNA: TGTGCCAGCAGCACAGGCTCCTACGAGCAGTACTTC.

The chain recombines TRBV27 with TRBJ2-3, with D possibly TRBD1 on 6 matching bases. With 5 bases removed from V and 6 bases from J, the gap between germline ends came to 15 bases. The CDR3 covers 14 residues. Germline V gene sequence: CDR1 MNHEY, CDR2 SMNVEV (reference sequence). The DNA of the CDR3 is TGTGCCAGCAGTGTACAGGGATTTCGGGATACGCAGTATTTT. Translating it yields CASSVQGFRDTQYF.

A single count supports this clone. V usage is TRBV30 and J usage is TRBJ1-1, with D perhaps matching TRBD1 (5 bases). With 6 bases removed from V and 2 bases from J, the gap between germline ends came to 16 bases. The CDR3 is 14 amino acids. Germline V gives CDR1 GTSNPN, CDR2 SVGIG (reference sequence). As DNA, the CDR3 is TGTGCCTGCCAATCGGGGGGGTTCAACACTGAAGCTTTCTTT. It specifies CACQSGGFNTEAFF.

The chain has TRBV13 and TRBJ1-4, with TRBD1 matching over 7 bases. J was trimmed by 8 bases and V by 6 bases; bases with no gene match: 9. The germline gives CDR1 PRHDT, CDR2 FYEKMQ (reference sequence). The CDR3 has 14 residues. The CDR3: CASSYTGAGEKLFF. The CDR3, as DNA: TGTGCCAGCAGTTATACAGGGGCGGGGGAAAAACTGTTTTTT.

V gene TRBV7-8 combines with J gene TRBJ2-1, with TRBD2 matching over 10 bases. Germline V CDR1 and CDR2: SGHVS, FQNEAQ. The trim removed 4 bases at V and 8 bases at J, leaving 8 bases unmatched. The CDR3 sequence is 15 residues long. This CDR3 is CASSSGLAAGYEQFF. CDR3 sequence (DNA): TGTGCCAGCAGCTCAGGACTAGCGGCCGGGTATGAGCAGTTCTTC.

Comments on this clone: At one boundary the junction diverges from the germline segment, which might be a read error. The rearrangement joins TRBV19 to TRBJ1-1; 8 bases are shared with TRBD1. CDR3 length: 11 amino acids. The germline gives CDR1 LNHDA, CDR2 SQIVND (reference sequence). CDR3 DNA sequence: TGTGCCAGTAGTAGCCGGGACAGGCAGAGCTTT. The encoded protein is CASSSRDRQSF. The entire variable domain, with the rest obtained from reference TRBV19 and TRBJ1-1, is as follows: DGGITQSPKYLFRKEGQNVTLSCEQNLNHDAMYWYRQDPGQGLRLIYYSQIVNDFQKGDIAEGYSVSREKKESFPLTVTSAQKNPTAFYLCASSSRDRQSFGQGTRLTVV.

The V call is TRBV7-2, the J call TRBJ2-7, with TRBD2 matching over 7 bases. The CDR3 is 15 amino acids. The V segment lost 7 bases and the J segment 6 bases; nucleotides outside the gene matches: 15. The V gene's germline CDR1 is SGHTA and CDR2 FQGNSA. The DNA of the CDR3 is TGTGCCAGCATGAGGATTGCGGGAGTCAGTCCCGAGCAGTACTTC. Amino acid sequence: CASMRIAGVSPEQYF.

This chain links TRBV11-3 with TRBJ2-7, with D possibly being TRBD1 (6 bases). This CDR3 is 16 amino acids long. The V end lost 2 bases, the J end lost 4 bases, and 18 bases lay between the germline ends. In germline, CDR1 is SGHNT, CDR2 YENEEA. CDR3 bases: TGTGCCAGCAGCTTAAACAGGGCATCGTGGTTGTACGAGCAGTACTTC. As protein: CASSLNRASWLYEQYF.

This clone was observed a handful of times. This chain connects TRBV9 to TRBJ2-7, with a weak D call TRBD2 (7 bases). V gave up 6 bases and J gave up 4 bases, with 17 bases separating them. CDR1 and CDR2 (germline): SGDLS, YYNGEE. The CDR3 length is 14 residues. In DNA form, the CDR3 reads TGTGCCAGCAACCCCCACGCGGGGGCTTACGAGCAGTACTTC. This encodes CASNPHAGAYEQYF.

The genes are TRBV5-4 and TRBJ1-2; TRBD1 agrees at 7 bases. The ends lost 4 bases at V and 5 bases at J; junction bases unmatched: 5. Germline values: CDR1 SGHNT, CDR2 YYREEE (reference sequence). The CDR3 has 13 amino acids. CDR3 sequence: CASSPRDSYGYTF. CDR3 in DNA: TGTGCCAGCAGCCCGAGGGACAGTTATGGCTACACCTTC.

The chain combines TRBV11-2 with TRBJ2-3; possibly TRBD1 for D (6 bases). CDR3 length equals 14 residues. CDR1 and CDR2 (germline): SGHAT, FQNNGV. The V end was cut by 5 bases, the J end by 2 bases, with 11 bases between. CDR3: CASSATGFTDTQYF. DNA of the CDR3: TGTGCCAGCAGCGCCACAGGGTTCACAGATACGCAGTATTTT.

V and J are TRBV19 and TRBJ2-5; 16 nucleotides line up with TRBD2. The CDR3 runs to 18 residues. The germline V gene encodes CDR1 LNHDA and CDR2 SQIVND (reference sequence). Unmatched junction bases numbered 13, after V lost 7 bases and J lost 5 bases. Written as DNA, the CDR3 is TGTGCCAGTACCCCTGAGGGGACTAGCGGGAGGGTCTGGGAGACCCAGTACTTC. Protein product: CASTPEGTSGRVWETQYF.

The table lists this clone with a few counts. This chain links TRBV7-3 with TRBJ2-3, with a weak D call TRBD2 (5 bases). CDR3 length: 14 amino acids. The V end was cut by 4 bases, the J end by 6 bases, with 14 bases between. Germline values: CDR1 SGHTA, CDR2 FQGTGA. DNA of the CDR3: TGTGCCAGCAGCTACGGAGACTTAGCGGATACGCAGTATTTT. It translates to CASSYGDLADTQYF.

The chain uses TRBV7-9 and TRBJ2-5; tentatively, D is TRBD1 (5 bases). With 3 bases removed from V and 1 base from J, the gap between germline ends came to 6 bases. Germline values: CDR1 SEHNR, CDR2 FQNEAQ (reference sequence). The CDR3 has 13 amino acids. This chain's CDR3 is CASSFDSQETQYF. The DNA of the CDR3 is TGTGCCAGCAGCTTCGACAGCCAAGAGACCCAGTACTTC.

The rearrangement links TRBV27 to TRBJ2-5; TRBD2 matches 9 bases. V shed 9 bases, J shed 1 base, and the junction held 9 bases outside the gene matches. CDR1 is MNHEY, CDR2 SMNVEV, per germline (reference sequence). This CDR3 contains 15 residues. CDR3 DNA: TGTGCCAGTGGGTCGGGTAGCGGGGGCCAAGAGACCCAGTACTTC. It yields the protein CASGSGSGGQETQYF.